This TCR beta chain was identified in a study of radiotherapy plus CTLA-4 blockade in lung cancer. Study-wide context: Objective responses arose in roughly 20% of patients, and about 32% experienced disease control. Overall study results and limits: Following radiotherapy plus ipilimumab, tumor-derived TCR clones expanded in the blood.

Note on this clone: Its antigen is as yet unknown.

Libraries were prepared by immunoSEQ multiplex PCR; TCRdb keeps only in-frame clonotypes and omits some of them. This sample has about 66,000 clones, with around 81% found just once. With 6 bases clipped from V and 6 bases from J, the junction kept 12 bases outside the gene matches. CDR1 KGHSH and CDR2 LQKENI come from the germline V gene. The CDR3 totals 16 residues. The J gene is TRBJ2-1, the V gene TRBV18; 9 bases agree with TRBD1. The receptor comes from a human donor with non-small cell lung cancer who had a partial response to radiotherapy plus ipilimumab. The sequenced sample was peripheral blood, obtained from a patient treated with radiotherapy plus ipilimumab. CDR3 amino acids: CASSPQPGTGFNEQFF. CDR3 DNA: TGTGCCAGCTCGCCTCAACCTGGGACAGGGTTCAATGAGCAGTTCTTC.